The 2 T cell receptor beta chains given below trace back to one sample, sequenced in a study of blood T cell repertoires in COVID-19. Some clones are missing from TCRdb's copy, which holds only in-frame ones; the method was immunoSEQ multiplex PCR. This table has some 150,000 clones, more than 80% appearing once. Input material: peripheral blood. The source of these receptors is a woman in her 40s with acute or convalescent COVID-19.

This clone was recorded only once. The chain couples TRBV28 to TRBJ1-1; D gene ambiguous. The CDR3 totals 14 residues. V was trimmed by 4 bases and J by 4 bases, leaving 13 bases between them. CDR1 is MDHEN and CDR2 is SYDVKM in the germline V gene. The CDR3, as DNA: TGTGCCAGCAGTTCCCCCCTAGTGACCACTGAAGCTTTCTTT. It is translated as CASSSPLVTTEAFF. Based on the CDR3 plus reference TRBV28 and TRBJ1-1, the full variable domain is DVKVTQSSRYLVKRTGEKVFLECVQDMDHENMFWYRQDPGLGLRLIYFSYDVKMKEKGDIPEGYSVSREKKERFSLILESASTNQTSMYLCASSSPLVTTEAFFGQGTRLTVV.

This chain uses TRBV12-5 with TRBJ2-2; 9 bases agree with TRBD1. The germline V gene encodes CDR1 LGHNT and CDR2 FRNRAP. V lost 5 bases, J lost 5 bases, and 6 bases stayed unmatched. This CDR3 has 15 residues. The CDR3 region has the DNA TGTGCTAGTGGTCTGGGACAGGGTTTGACCGGGGAGCTGTTTTTT. It translates to CASGLGQGLTGELFF.